These 9 T cell receptor beta chains originate from one sample sequenced in a study of vaccination and CD4 T cells after COVID-19. These receptors' targets are unknown. Time point noted: late sampling 161 to 241 days after vaccination in three convalescent patients. Treatment denoted: roughly 10-day PBMC culture with coronavirus spike peptide pools or control peptides (ViraFEST assay). At the Johns Hopkins FTIC core, DNA taken from cultured CD4+ T cells was sequenced by way of the Oncomine TCR Beta short-read assay. TCRdb independently ran MiXCR on the PCR reads; one entry per CDR3 protein. The sample gives some 23,000 distinct CDR3 sequences, 28% of which show up once; about 7.1% is in the top ten. Sequenced material: CD4+ T cells from blood, cultured in vitro, taken about 7 months after SARS-CoV-2 vaccination. All receptors derive from a human donor who had recovered from COVID-19.

CDR3 residues: CASSERGNTEAFF. The CDR3 nucleotides read TGTGCCAGCAGTGAAAGGGGGAACACTGAAGCTTTCTTT. This chain uses TRBV6-1 with TRBJ1-1, with D perhaps matching TRBD1 (5 bases). Trimming took off 2 bases at V and 1 base at J, with 5 bases between the two ends. Germline CDR1 MNHNS, CDR2 SASEGT. The CDR3 sequence is 13 residues long.

The chain recombines TRBV20-1 with TRBJ2-2, with TRBD2 matching 13 bases. V was clipped by 6 bases and J by 4 bases; unmatched bases: 8. Germline-derived CDR1 and CDR2 are DFQATT and SNEGSKA (reference sequence). This CDR3 is 16 amino acids long. The CDR3: CSAGWTSGSSTGELFF. The DNA for the CDR3 is TGCAGTGCAGGGTGGACTAGCGGGAGTTCCACCGGGGAGCTGTTTTTT.

In its sample, this clonotype was seen once. This chain joins TRBV28 and TRBJ2-1; the match to TRBD2 covers 10 bases. This CDR3 is 18 amino acids long. Germline CDR1 MDHEN, CDR2 SYDVKM. V lost 5 bases and J lost 5; bases outside the gene matches: 15. CDR3 sequence: CASSPDNGKREGHNEQFF. CDR3 nucleotide sequence: TGTGCCAGCAGTCCCGACAATGGTAAGCGGGAGGGCCACAATGAGCAGTTCTTC.

V gene TRBV6-4 combines with J gene TRBJ2-7; no clear D gene. The CDR3 runs to 15 residues. CDR1 is MRHNA, CDR2 SNTAGT, per germline. Trimming removed 2 bases at V and 0 bases at J, with 11 bases between. The CDR3 DNA sequence: TGTGCCAGCAGTGACGGGTTAGCCTGCTCCTACGAGCAGTACTTC. Its protein product is CASSDGLACSYEQYF.

The gene calls are TRBV7-2 and TRBJ2-4; 9 bases line up with TRBD2. V lost 4 bases and J lost 0; bases outside the gene matches: 4. The CDR3 contains 16 residues. The V gene's germline CDR1 is SGHTA and CDR2 FQGNSA. CDR3 sequence: CASSWRTSAAKNIQYF. The CDR3 nucleotides read TGTGCCAGCAGCTGGAGGACTAGCGCAGCCAAAAACATTCAGTACTTC.

The J gene is TRBJ2-7, the V gene TRBV28; D gene ambiguous. The V and J ends lost 5 bases and 9 bases respectively, with 20 bases between them. CDR3 length equals 14 residues. The germline V gene encodes CDR1 MDHEN and CDR2 SYDVKM. The CDR3 DNA reads TGTGCCAGCAGTAACACCCTAAATAAACGAGGGCAGTACTTC. This translates into CASSNTLNKRGQYF.

This clonotype was observed a single time. J is TRBJ2-5 and V is TRBV28; the D gene could be TRBD1 or TRBD2 (5 bases each). This CDR3 contains 14 residues. Trimming pared 5 bases from V and 5 bases from J, leaving 15 bases between. CDR1 is MDHEN and CDR2 is SYDVKM in the germline V gene. The CDR3 DNA sequence: TGTGCCAGCAGTGCCTCCGGGGCCCGGGAGACCCAGTACTTC. Amino acid sequence: CASSASGARETQYF.

The sample holds a few counts of this clonotype. J is TRBJ2-3 and V is TRBV6-1, with TRBD2 matching 9 bases. The germline gives CDR1 MNHNS, CDR2 SASEGT. The CDR3 has 16 residues. Trimming at V came to 10 bases and at J to 5 bases, leaving 16 bases not matched to a gene. This CDR3 reads CATGGIGGGRGDTQYF. CDR3 coding DNA: TGTGCCACAGGAGGAATAGGAGGCGGGAGGGGAGATACGCAGTATTTT.

This clonotype came up a few times. The V call is TRBV19, the J call TRBJ2-5, with 9 bases fitting TRBD1. The CDR3 length is 16 residues. Trimming cost V 6 bases and J 5 bases; bases outside gene matches: 13. The germline gives CDR1 LNHDA, CDR2 SQIVND (reference sequence). The CDR3 region is CASRQTNRGLLETQYF. The CDR3 bases are TGTGCCAGTAGGCAGACCAACAGGGGGCTTTTGGAGACCCAGTACTTC.